This TCR beta chain was identified during a study of beta chain features in type 1 diabetes. This CDR3 contains 15 residues. CDR1 and CDR2 from the germline V gene are LGHNA and YSLEER. V shed 2 bases, J shed 7 bases, and the junction held 5 bases outside the gene matches. Donors contributed one heparinised blood draw apiece, averaging around 100 mL. With regard to this clone: The antigen remains undetermined.

What was sequenced were expressed TCRB transcripts, since all of the isolated RNA had been reverse transcribed. Generated by immunoSEQ multiplex PCR, the TCRdb table keeps only in-frame clones and is missing some. The sample has 350,000 to 450,000 clones; around an eighth are singletons. Points from the study as a whole: Highly expressing activated T cells could be over-counted with a cDNA template. Patients with Type 1 diabetes showed moderately but significantly shorter TCRB CDR3s in all four CD4+ subsets.

The source of this sequence is a woman between 18 and 30 years old with type 1 diabetes. Material: naive CD4+ T cells from blood. The rearrangement joins TRBV4-3 to TRBJ2-1; 10 bases match TRBD1. The CDR3 sequence is CASSQMGQGRNEQFF. In nucleotides, the CDR3 is TGCGCCAGCAGCCAAATGGGACAGGGGAGAAATGAGCAGTTCTTC.